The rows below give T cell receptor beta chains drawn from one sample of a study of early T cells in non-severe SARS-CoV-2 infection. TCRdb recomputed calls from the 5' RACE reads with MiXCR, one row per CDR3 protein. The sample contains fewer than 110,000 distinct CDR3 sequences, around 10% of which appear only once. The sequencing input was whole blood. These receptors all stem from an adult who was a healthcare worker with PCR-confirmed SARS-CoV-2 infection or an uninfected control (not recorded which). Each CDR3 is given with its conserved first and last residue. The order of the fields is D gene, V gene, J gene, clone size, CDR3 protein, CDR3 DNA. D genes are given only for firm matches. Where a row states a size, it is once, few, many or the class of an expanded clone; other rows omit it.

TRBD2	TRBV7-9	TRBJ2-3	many	CASSLASGIYTDTQYF	TGTGCCAGCAGCTTGGCTAGCGGGATTTACACAGATACGCAGTATTTT
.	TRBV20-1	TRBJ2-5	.	CSARDWVVETQYF	TGCAGTGCCAGGGACTGGGTAGTAGAGACCCAGTACTTC
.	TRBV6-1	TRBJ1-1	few	CASSEELLGSEAFF	TGTGCCAGCAGTGAAGAGTTGCTCGGGTCTGAAGCTTTCTTT
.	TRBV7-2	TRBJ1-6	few	CASSRGTVHSPLHF	TGTGCCAGCAGCCGAGGGACCGTCCATTCACCCCTCCACTTT
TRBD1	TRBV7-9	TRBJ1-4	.	CASQTGEFEKLFF	TGTGCCAGCCAGACAGGGGAGTTTGAAAAACTGTTTTTT
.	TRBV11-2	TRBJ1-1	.	CASSVQVLNTEAFF	TGTGCCAGCAGCGTACAGGTCCTGAACACTGAAGCTTTCTTT
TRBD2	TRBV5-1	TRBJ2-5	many	CASSQSGEETQYF	TGCGCCAGCAGCCAAAGCGGGGAAGAGACCCAGTACTTC
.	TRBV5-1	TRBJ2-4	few	CASSLGQGNIQYF	TGCGCCAGCAGCTTGGGGCAGGGGAACATTCAGTACTTC
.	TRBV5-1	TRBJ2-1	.	CASSLARKDEQFF	TGCGCCAGCAGCTTGGCCAGGAAAGATGAGCAGTTCTTC
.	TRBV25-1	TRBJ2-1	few	CASRSPAGSRYNEQFF	TGTGCCAGTAGAAGCCCTGCAGGTTCGAGATACAATGAGCAGTTCTTC
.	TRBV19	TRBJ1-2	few	CASSILSGTWTF	TGTGCCAGTAGTATATTATCCGGGACATGGACCTTC
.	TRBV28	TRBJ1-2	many	CASSADSGQGGYGYTF	.
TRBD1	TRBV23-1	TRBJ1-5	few	CASSQFFSGQEDHPQHF	TGCGCCAGCAGTCAATTTTTTTCAGGACAGGAGGATCACCCCCAGCATTTT
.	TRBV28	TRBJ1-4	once	CASSSTTDPAGEKLFF	TGTGCCAGCAGTTCCACGACAGACCCCGCAGGTGAAAAACTGTTTTTT
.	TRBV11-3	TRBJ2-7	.	CARPRGYYEQYF	TGTGCCAGACCCAGGGGCTACTACGAGCAGTACTTC
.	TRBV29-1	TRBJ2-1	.	CSGSGNEQFF	TGCAGCGGGAGCGGAAATGAGCAGTTCTTC
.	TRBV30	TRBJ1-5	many	CAWSTGGASNQPQHF	TGTGCCTGGAGTACCGGGGGGGCGAGCAATCAGCCCCAGCATTTT
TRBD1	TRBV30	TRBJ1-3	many	CAWAGTGRNTIYF	TGTGCCTGGGCCGGGACAGGGAGAAACACCATATATTTT
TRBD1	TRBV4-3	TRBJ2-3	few	CASSVHLTGGFKYTQYF	TGCGCCAGCAGCGTCCATTTAACAGGGGGGTTCAAGTATACGCAGTATTTT
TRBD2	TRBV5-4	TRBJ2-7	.	CASSLITSGRYEQYF	TGTGCCAGCAGCCTCATAACTAGCGGCCGCTACGAGCAGTACTTC
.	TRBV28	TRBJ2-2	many	CASSHRTGELFF	TGTGCCAGCAGCCACCGCACCGGGGAGCTGTTTTTT
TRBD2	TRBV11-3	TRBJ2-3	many	CASSGEGDTQYF	TGTGCCAGCAGCGGGGAGGGAGATACGCAGTATTTT
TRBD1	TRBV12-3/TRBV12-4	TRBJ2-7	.	CASRKDRDEQYF	TGTGCCAGCAGGAAGGACAGGGACGAGCAGTACTTC
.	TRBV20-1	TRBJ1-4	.	CSASSLNEKLFF	TGCAGTGCTAGTAGCCTAAATGAAAAACTGTTTTTT
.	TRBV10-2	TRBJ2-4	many	CASSVAGHAKNIQYF	TGCGCCAGCAGTGTCGCGGGTCACGCCAAAAACATTCAGTACTTC
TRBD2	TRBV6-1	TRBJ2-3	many	CASSEGLAESTDTQYF	TGTGCCAGCAGTGAGGGACTAGCGGAGAGCACAGATACGCAGTATTTT
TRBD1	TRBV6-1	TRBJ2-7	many	CASSGQGIDEQYF	TGTGCCAGCAGCGGACAGGGGATTGACGAGCAGTACTTC
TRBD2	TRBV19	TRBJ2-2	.	CASSIVGSGRFDTGELFF	TGTGCCAGTAGTATAGTGGGAAGCGGGAGGTTCGACACCGGGGAGCTGTTTTTT
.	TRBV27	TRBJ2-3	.	CASSLSPIDTQYF	TGTGCCAGCAGTTTATCCCCTATAGATACGCAGTATTTT
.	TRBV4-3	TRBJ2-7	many	CASSQGQEISYEQYF	TGCGCCAGCAGCCAAGGTCAGGAGATCTCCTACGAGCAGTACTTC
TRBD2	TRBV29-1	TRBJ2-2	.	CSVEAGGSYTGELFF	TGCAGCGTTGAAGCGGGGGGTTCGTACACCGGGGAGCTGTTTTTT
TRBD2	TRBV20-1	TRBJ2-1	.	CSATPPGLDNEQFF	TGCAGTGCTACGCCCCCGGGACTAGACAATGAGCAGTTCTTC
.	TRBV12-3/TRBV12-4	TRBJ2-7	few	CASSPPSKGYEQYF	TGTGCCAGCAGCCCCCCGTCCAAGGGGTACGAGCAGTACTTC
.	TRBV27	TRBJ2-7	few	CASSRRGGRELFQLIPNYEQYF	TGTGCCAGCAGCCGAAGGGGGGGACGGGAGTTGTTCCAATTGATTCCCAACTACGAGCAGTACTTC
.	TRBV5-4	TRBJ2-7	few	CASSRLEGVEQYF	TGTGCCAGCAGCCGGCTGGAGGGGGTAGAGCAGTACTTC
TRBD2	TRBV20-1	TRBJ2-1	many	CSARSPAGTSGVDEQFF	TGCAGTGCTAGATCCCCTGCCGGGACTAGCGGAGTCGATGAGCAGTTCTTC
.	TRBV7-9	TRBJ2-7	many	CASSLYLGPPDYEQYF	TGTGCCAGCAGCTTATACCTGGGACCCCCAGACTACGAGCAGTACTTC
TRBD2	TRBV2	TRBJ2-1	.	CASSVLAADNEQFF	TGTGCCAGCAGTGTTCTAGCGGCTGACAATGAGCAGTTCTTC
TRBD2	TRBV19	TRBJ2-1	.	CASKLAGGNEQFF	TGTGCCAGTAAACTAGCGGGTGGAAATGAGCAGTTCTTC
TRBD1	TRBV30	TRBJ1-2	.	CAWTPVEGAFYGYTF	TGTGCCTGGACCCCCGTGGAGGGGGCTTTCTATGGCTACACCTTC
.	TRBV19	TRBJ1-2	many	CASSIGQLINYGYTF	TGTGCCAGTAGTATTGGGCAGCTGATTAACTATGGCTACACCTTC
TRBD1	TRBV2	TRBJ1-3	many	CASTIDRGHTIYF	TGTGCCAGCACCATAGACAGGGGGCACACCATATATTTT
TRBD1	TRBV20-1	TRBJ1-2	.	CSATPHRDRELYGYTF	TGCAGTGCTACACCCCATCGGGACAGGGAATTGTATGGCTACACCTTC
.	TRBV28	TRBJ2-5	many	CASSRVETQYF	TGTGCCAGCTCCCGAGTGGAGACCCAGTACTTC
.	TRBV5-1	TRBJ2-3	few	CASASGTLTDTQYF	TGCGCCTCGGCCTCCGGGACACTCACAGATACGCAGTATTTT
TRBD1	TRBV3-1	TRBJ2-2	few	CASSPRDRSYTGELFF	TGTGCCAGCAGCCCCCGGGACAGGTCATACACCGGGGAGCTGTTTTTT
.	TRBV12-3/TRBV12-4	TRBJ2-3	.	CASSSMWGEYADTQYF	TGTGCCAGCAGCTCCATGTGGGGGGAATATGCAGATACGCAGTATTTT
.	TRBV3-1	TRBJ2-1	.	CASSQVLHSREQFF	TGTGCCAGCAGCCAAGTGTTACACAGTCGTGAGCAGTTCTTC
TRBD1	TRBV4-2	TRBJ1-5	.	CASSQGQGFNQPQHF	TGTGCCAGCAGCCAAGGACAGGGGTTCAATCAGCCCCAGCATTTT
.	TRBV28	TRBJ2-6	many	CASSRTDSGANVLTF	TGTGCCAGCAGCCGTACAGATTCTGGGGCCAACGTCCTGACTTTC
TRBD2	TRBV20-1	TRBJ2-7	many	CSARQAGGVYEQYF	TGCAGTGCGCGCCAAGCGGGAGGCGTCTACGAGCAGTACTTC
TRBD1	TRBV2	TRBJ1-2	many	CASRGTGFYGYTF	TGTGCCAGCAGAGGGACAGGATTCTATGGCTACACCTTC
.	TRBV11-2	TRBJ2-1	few	CASSSAGLNNEQFF	TGTGCCAGCAGCTCAGCGGGCCTTAACAATGAGCAGTTCTTC
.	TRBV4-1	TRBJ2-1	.	CASSQVRLVGMRIYNEQFF	TGCGCCAGCAGCCAAGTCAGACTAGTTGGAATGCGGATCTACAATGAGCAGTTCTTC
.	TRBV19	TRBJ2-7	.	CAIRGLREQYF	TGTGCGATACGGGGATTACGCGAGCAGTACTTC
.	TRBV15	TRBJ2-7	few	CATSRDPNSYYEQYF	TGTGCCACCAGCAGAGATCCGAACAGCTACTACGAGCAGTACTTC
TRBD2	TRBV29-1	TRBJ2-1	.	CSVGLGNEQFF	TGCAGCGTGGGACTAGGCAATGAGCAGTTCTTC
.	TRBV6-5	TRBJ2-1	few	CASSYQDSSYNEQFF	TGTGCCAGCAGCTATCAGGACAGCTCCTACAATGAGCAGTTCTTC